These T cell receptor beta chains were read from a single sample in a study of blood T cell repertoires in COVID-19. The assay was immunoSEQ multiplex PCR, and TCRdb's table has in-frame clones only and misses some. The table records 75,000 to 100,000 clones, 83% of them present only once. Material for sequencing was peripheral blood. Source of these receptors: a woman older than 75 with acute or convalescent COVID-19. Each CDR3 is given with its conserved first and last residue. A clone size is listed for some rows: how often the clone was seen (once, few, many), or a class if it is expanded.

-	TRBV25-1	CASVDRVNTEAFF
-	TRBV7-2	CASSRLAGTGELFF
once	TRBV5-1	CASSLARDSYFYNSPLHF
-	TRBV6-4	CASSSQKQGWPPTNEKLFF
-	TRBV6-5	CASSYSSEAAYEQYF
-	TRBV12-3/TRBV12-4	CATKGVDNSPLHF
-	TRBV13	CASSLGLRARRLNSPLHF
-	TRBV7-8	CASSFGTGGPYEQFF
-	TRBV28	CASSEMNTEAFF
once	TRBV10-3	CAISELAGTDTQYF
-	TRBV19	CASSIGGRQGYEQYF
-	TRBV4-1	CASSLLAGSSYEQYF
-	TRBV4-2	CASSRTGLATNEQFF
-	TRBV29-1	CSVVGQLYEQYF
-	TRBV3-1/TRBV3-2	CASSQGAGGLGNTIYF
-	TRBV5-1	CASQLRAPSYEQYF
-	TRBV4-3	CASSQMADMNTEAFF
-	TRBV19	CASSGQVQETQYF
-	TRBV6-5	CASRKDGGAGEQYF